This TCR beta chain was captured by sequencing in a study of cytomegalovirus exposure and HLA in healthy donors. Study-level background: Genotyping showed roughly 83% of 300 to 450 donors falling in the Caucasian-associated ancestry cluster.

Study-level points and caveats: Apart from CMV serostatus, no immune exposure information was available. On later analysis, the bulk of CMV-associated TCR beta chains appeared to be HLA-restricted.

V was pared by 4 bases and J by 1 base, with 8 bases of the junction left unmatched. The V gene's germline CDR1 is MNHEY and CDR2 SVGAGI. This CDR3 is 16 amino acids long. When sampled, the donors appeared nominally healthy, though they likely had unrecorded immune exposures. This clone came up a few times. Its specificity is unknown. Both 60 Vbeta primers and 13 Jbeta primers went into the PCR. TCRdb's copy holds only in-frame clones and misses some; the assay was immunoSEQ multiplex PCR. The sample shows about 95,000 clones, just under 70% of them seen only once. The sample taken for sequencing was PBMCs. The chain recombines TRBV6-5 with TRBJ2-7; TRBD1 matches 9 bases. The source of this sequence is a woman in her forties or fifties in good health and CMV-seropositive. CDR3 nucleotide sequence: TGTGCCAGCAGTTCCCGAACAGGGGGCAAGTCCTACGAGCAGTACTTC. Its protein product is CASSSRTGGKSYEQYF.